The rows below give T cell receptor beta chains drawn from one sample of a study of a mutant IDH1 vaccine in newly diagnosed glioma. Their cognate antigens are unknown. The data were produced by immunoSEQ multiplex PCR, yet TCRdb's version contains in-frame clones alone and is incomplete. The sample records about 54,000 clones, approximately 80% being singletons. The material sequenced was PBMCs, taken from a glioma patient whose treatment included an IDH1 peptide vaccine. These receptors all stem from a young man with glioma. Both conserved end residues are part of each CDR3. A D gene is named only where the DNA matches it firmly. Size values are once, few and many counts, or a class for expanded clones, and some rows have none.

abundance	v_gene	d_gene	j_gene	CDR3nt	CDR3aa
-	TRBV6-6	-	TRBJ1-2	TGTGCCAGCAGAGGTTTGAGATATGGCTACACCTTC	CASRGLRYGYTF
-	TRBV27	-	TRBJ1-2	TGTGCCAGCAGTTTGGGGACTAGGTATGGCTACACCTTC	CASSLGTRYGYTF
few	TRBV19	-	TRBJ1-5	TGTGCCAGTAGTATAGGTCGAACCGGCAATCAGCCCCAGCATTTT	CASSIGRTGNQPQHF
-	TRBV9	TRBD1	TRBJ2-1	TGTGCCAGCAGCGTAGACCAGGGGGCAAAGGAGCAGTTCTTC	CASSVDQGAKEQFF
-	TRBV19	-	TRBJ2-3	TGTGCCAGTATGCGGCGGGGGCGCACAGATACGCAGTATTTT	CASMRRGRTDTQYF
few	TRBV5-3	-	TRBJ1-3	TGTGCCAGAAGCTCAGGACACCTAACGAGCTTCCCGGCGGACACCATATATTTT	CARSSGHLTSFPADTIYF
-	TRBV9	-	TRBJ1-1	TGTGCCAGCAGCCCGAGTGTCTCGGGACGGTCAAACACTGAAGCTTTCTTT	CASSPSVSGRSNTEAFF
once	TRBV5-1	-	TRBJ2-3	TGCGCCAGCAGCTTGGGACAGATTGACACAGATACGCAGTATTTT	CASSLGQIDTDTQYF
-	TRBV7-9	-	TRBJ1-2	TGTGCCAGCAGCTTAGCCGACAGGTTTTCGAGCTATGGCTACACCTTC	CASSLADRFSSYGYTF
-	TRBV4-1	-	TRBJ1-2	TGCGCCAGCAGCCAAGCTCAAGTCAGTATCCAAGCTAACTATGGCTACACCTTC	CASSQAQVSIQANYGYTF
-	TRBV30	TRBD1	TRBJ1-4	TGTGCCTCGGACAGGGGGGGGGAAAAACTGTTTTTT	CASDRGGEKLFF
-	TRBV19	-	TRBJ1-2	TGTGCCAGTTTCGCAGGGCTCTATGGCTACACCTTC	CASFAGLYGYTF
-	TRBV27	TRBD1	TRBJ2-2	TGTGCCAGCAGTGCCACGTCGGGACAGGGAAAGCTGTTTTTT	CASSATSGQGKLFF
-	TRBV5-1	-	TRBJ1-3	TGCGCCAGCAGGCCCGGGACGCCTGGAAACACCATATATTTT	CASRPGTPGNTIYF
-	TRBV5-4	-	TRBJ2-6	TGTGCCAGCAGCCCGGCGGGCTCTGGGGCCAACGTCCTGACTTTC	CASSPAGSGANVLTF
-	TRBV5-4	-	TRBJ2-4	TGTGCCAGCAGCTCGGACAGCCCTGGGGGCATTCAGTACTTC	CASSSDSPGGIQYF
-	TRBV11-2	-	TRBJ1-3	TGTGCCAGCAGCTTAGGAGGGCTTTCCTCTGGAAACACCATATATTTT	CASSLGGLSSGNTIYF
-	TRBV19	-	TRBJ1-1	TGTGCCAGTAGTAACCCCCCGGGAGGCGGAATGAACACTGAAGCTTTCTTT	CASSNPPGGGMNTEAFF
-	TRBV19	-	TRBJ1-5	TGTGCCAGTAGTACGGGGTCGAGGAGAGGGGGATATAGCAATCAACCCCAGCATTTT	CASSTGSRRGGYSNQPQHF
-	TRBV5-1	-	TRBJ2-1	TGCGCCAGCAGCCTCGGACTACACAATGAGCAGTTCTTC	CASSLGLHNEQFF
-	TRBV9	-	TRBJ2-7	TGTGCCAGCAGCATAGGTTTTCGACAGACTTTCCACGAGCAGTACTTC	CASSIGFRQTFHEQYF
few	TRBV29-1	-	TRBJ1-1	TGCAGCGGAAGTGACTCGGAAGCTTTCTTT	CSGSDSEAFF
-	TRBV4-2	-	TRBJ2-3	TGTGCCAGCAGCCATGGTCAGGTCACAGATACGCAGTATTTT	CASSHGQVTDTQYF
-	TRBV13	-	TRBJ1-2	TGTGCCAGCAGCTCCCCAAGTGAAGATGGCTACACCTTC	CASSSPSEDGYTF
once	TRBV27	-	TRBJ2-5	TGTGCCAGCAGTTTATATTGGACGGAAAGACAAGAGACCCAGTACTTC	CASSLYWTERQETQYF
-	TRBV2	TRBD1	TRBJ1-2	TGTGCCAGCAGGACAGACAGGGGGAAGGTCTATGGCTACACCTTC	CASRTDRGKVYGYTF
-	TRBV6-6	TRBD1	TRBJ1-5	TGTGCCAGCAGTAGGACAGGCGGGCCCCAGCATTTT	CASSRTGGPQHF
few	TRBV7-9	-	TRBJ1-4	TGTGCCAGCAGCTTCGGTCGGGGGGCTGGGAATGAAAAACTGTTTTTT	CASSFGRGAGNEKLFF
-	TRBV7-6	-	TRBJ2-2	TGTGCCAGCAGCTTCCCTCCATTGGGCGGGGAGCTGTTTTTT	CASSFPPLGGELFF